This T cell receptor beta chain comes out of a study of CD8+CD57+ T cells in acquired aplastic anemia. Study-wide context: The mean DNA yield obtained from sorted CD4+ and CD8+ cells came to 3.2 ug.

The study's findings and limits: Twenty-nine shared CD8+ CDR3s appeared highly expressed within patients' immunodominant clones.

Trimming stripped 3 bases from V and 5 bases from J, with 14 bases between. This CDR3 is built from 14 residues. Germline values: CDR1 SNHLY, CDR2 FYNNEI. On this clonotype itself: The antigen remains undetermined.

The template used for profiling TCR beta VDJ and CDR3 was genomic DNA. Via MiXCR, TCRdb re-called the reads, giving one row per CDR3 protein. The table has around 190,000 distinct CDR3 sequences, under 65% seen once. This receptor was taken from a human donor in good health. Specimen: sorted CD4+, CD8+, or CD8+CD57+ T cells (not recorded which) from PBMCs. The chain recombines TRBV2 with TRBJ2-7; weak D call: TRBD1 (6 bases). Written as DNA, the CDR3 is TGTGCCAGCAGTGAGTCCCCAGGGGATGACGAGCAGTACTTC. This translates into CASSESPGDDEQYF.